Following are 16 T cell receptor beta chains from one sample sequenced in a study of patients and donors after allogeneic stem cell transplantation. TCRdb processed the RT-PCR reads anew with MiXCR; each CDR3 protein has one entry. The table includes roughly 30,000 distinct CDR3 sequences, nearly 7% detected once. The sample consisted of blood, either unsorted or a sorted T cell fraction (not recorded which). The source of these receptors is a human donor who was either an allogeneic HSCT recipient or a stem cell or donor lymphocyte infusion donor (not recorded which). It is not recorded whose cells these are; they may come from a transplant donor.

This clonotype was counted at least ten times. The gene calls are TRBV2 and TRBJ1-5; TRBD1 matches 9 bases. Looked up from germline, CDR1 is SNHLY and CDR2 is FYNNEI. V trimming: 6 bases; J trimming: 7 bases; junction bases outside the gene matches: 4. The length of the CDR3 is 13 residues. For the CDR3, the DNA is TGTGCCAGCAGAACAGGGGGCTACCAGCCCCAGCATTTT. This translates into CASRTGGYQPQHF. Full variable domain (remainder filled in from reference TRBV2 and TRBJ1-5): EPEVTQTPSHQVTQMGQEVILRCVPISNHLYFYWYRQILGQKVEFLVSFYNNEISEKSEIFDDQFSVERPDGSNFTLKIRSTKLEDSAMYFCASRTGGYQPQHFGDGTRLSIL.

This clonotype was found a few times. This chain joins TRBV6-2 or TRBV6-3 and TRBJ2-1; D may correspond to TRBD1 or TRBD2 (5 bases each). Per germline, CDR1 MNHEY and CDR2 SVGEGT. Trimming took off 6 bases at V and 9 bases at J, with 21 bases between the two ends. This CDR3 comprises 15 residues. CDR3 sequence reads: CASRLLQEAMGEQFF. The CDR3, as DNA: TGTGCCAGCAGACTCCTACAGGAGGCGATGGGTGAGCAGTTCTTC.

This clonotype was found many times. This chain links TRBV5-1 with TRBJ1-4, with 7 nucleotides matching TRBD1. The trim removed 4 bases at V and 3 bases at J, leaving 6 bases unmatched. In germline, CDR1 is SGHRS, CDR2 YFSETQ. The CDR3 is 15 residues long. CDR3 amino acids: CASSPGGTANEKLFF. CDR3 nucleotides: TGCGCCAGCAGCCCTGGCGGGACAGCTAATGAAAAACTGTTTTTT.

Comments on this clonotype: Given a much more abundant clone one base away, this may be a read error. The chain combines TRBV11-2 with TRBJ2-1; TRBD1 might be the D (6 bases). V was clipped by 4 bases and J by 11 bases, with 12 bases between them. The germline CDR1 and CDR2 sequences are SGHAT and FQNNGV. CDR3 length: 12 amino acids. The CDR3 DNA reads as TGTGCCAGCAGCTCCAGGGGTCATAAGCAGTTCTTC. Translation gives CASSSRGHKQFF.

This clonotype showed up many times. The CDR3 coding sequence is TGTGCCAGCAAGACGACAGGGCGTAATGAAAAACTGTTTTTT. This translates into CASKTTGRNEKLFF. The chain uses TRBV2 and TRBJ1-4, with TRBD1 matching 7 bases. The V gene's germline CDR1 is SNHLY and CDR2 FYNNEI. The CDR3 length is 14 residues. The junction had 6 bases not matched to a gene; V was cut back by 7 bases and J by 4 bases.

The table lists this clonotype with many counts. The chain couples TRBV10-3 to TRBJ1-1; D gene unclear. Germline lookup yields CDR1 ENHRY and CDR2 SYGVKD. This CDR3 is built from 14 residues. V lost 6 bases to trimming and J lost 1 base, with 12 bases between them. Written as DNA, the CDR3 is TGTGCCATCAGCCAAGACATGAGGAACACTGAAGCTTTCTTT. The encoded protein is CAISQDMRNTEAFF.

This clonotype was observed many times. The chain has TRBV28 and TRBJ1-1; possibly TRBD1 for D (6 bases). Germline-derived CDR1 and CDR2 are MDHEN and SYDVKM. The CDR3 spans 15 residues. Trimming removed 5 bases at V and 1 base at J, with 14 bases between. Written as DNA, the CDR3 is TGTGCCAGCAGTCTCACAGGGTTGGGGAACACTGAAGCTTTCTTT. Translation gives CASSLTGLGNTEAFF.

This clonotype was observed many times. The J gene is TRBJ2-7, the V gene TRBV6-2 or TRBV6-3; 13 bases are shared with TRBD2. This CDR3 is 15 amino acids long. With V trimmed by 6 bases and J by 1 base, 3 bases remained unmatched. Germline CDR1 is MNHEY and CDR2 is SVGEGT. DNA for the CDR3: TGTGCCAGCAGACCGACTAGCGGGAGGTCCTACGAGCAGTACTTC. This sequence encodes CASRPTSGRSYEQYF.

The sample holds many counts of this clonotype. V is TRBV28 and J is TRBJ1-5; D call uncertain. CDR3 length: 15 amino acids. The germline V gene encodes CDR1 MDHEN and CDR2 SYDVKM. Trimming stripped 6 bases from V and 3 bases from J, with 15 bases between. DNA of the CDR3: TGTGCCAGCAGCTCCGCAAAGAGGGTCAATCAGCCCCAGCATTTT. It translates to CASSSAKRVNQPQHF.

This clonotype was found many times. The V gene is TRBV6-2 or TRBV6-3, the J gene TRBJ2-1; 8 nucleotides match TRBD2. V dropped 0 bases and J dropped 1; count of bases not matched to a gene: 8. Looked up from germline, CDR1 is MNHEY and CDR2 is SVGEGT. The CDR3 runs 18 residues. The CDR3 loop is CASSYSGTRGESYNEQFF. Written as DNA, the CDR3 is TGTGCCAGCAGTTACTCGGGGACTAGGGGGGAATCCTACAATGAGCAGTTCTTC.

This clonotype was recorded many times. V is TRBV7-9 and J is TRBJ1-5; no clear D. There are 13 residues in the CDR3. V was clipped by 3 bases and J by 3 bases, with 6 bases between them. Germline assignment: CDR1 SEHNR and CDR2 FQNEAQ (reference sequence). For the CDR3, the DNA is TGTGCCAGCAGCTTCAGTTACAATCAGCCCCAGCATTTT. Translating gives CASSFSYNQPQHF. The whole variable domain, remainder taken from reference TRBV7-9 and TRBJ1-5, is DTGVSQNPRHKITKRGQNVTFRCDPISEHNRLYWYRQTLGQGPEFLTYFQNEAQLEKSRLLSDRFSAERPKGSFSTLEIQRTEQGDSAMYLCASSFSYNQPQHFGDGTRLSIL.

This clonotype has a count of ten or more. The chain joins TRBV29-1 to TRBJ1-5; D call uncertain. The V and J ends lost 5 bases and 1 base respectively, with 12 bases between them. Germline-derived CDR1 and CDR2 are SQVTM and ANQGSEA. The CDR3 has 14 amino acids. The CDR3, as DNA: TGCAGCGTTACCTTGACGGCGAGCAATCAGCCCCAGCATTTT. Amino acid sequence: CSVTLTASNQPQHF.

In this sample, this clonotype turned up many times. V gene TRBV12-3 or TRBV12-4 combines with J gene TRBJ2-2, with a tentative D call TRBD2 (6 bases). V lost 9 bases and J 7 bases, leaving 18 bases between the germline ends. The CDR3 covers 14 residues. The CDR3 is CASERRERSGELFF. Here the CDR3 DNA reads TGTGCCAGTGAACGGAGGGAGAGGAGCGGGGAGCTGTTTTTT.

This clonotype has a count of ten or more. The rearrangement links TRBV27 to TRBJ2-5; 8 bases map to TRBD1. The CDR3 covers 13 residues. The J segment lost 2 bases and the V segment lost 4 bases, leaving 0 bases of the junction unmatched. Germline lookup yields CDR1 MNHEY and CDR2 SMNVEV (reference sequence). The CDR3: CASSYRGQETQYF. As DNA, the CDR3 is TGTGCCAGCAGTTACAGGGGGCAAGAGACCCAGTACTTC.

At least ten counts were recorded for this clonotype. The chain uses TRBV20-1 and TRBJ1-1, with a possible D match to TRBD1 (6 bases). The germline gives CDR1 DFQATT, CDR2 SNEGSKA (reference sequence). Trimming stripped 6 bases from V and 1 base from J, with 12 bases between. The CDR3 contains 13 residues. This chain's CDR3 is CSASLDRNTEAFF. The CDR3 DNA follows: TGCAGTGCCTCCTTGGACAGGAACACTGAAGCTTTCTTT.

In this sample, this clonotype turned up many times. The J gene is TRBJ1-2, the V gene TRBV10-3; 11 positions match TRBD1. Germline CDR1 is ENHRY and CDR2 is SYGVKD. The ends lost 5 bases at V and 3 bases at J; junction bases unmatched: 5. The CDR3 has 15 amino acids. The CDR3 DNA reads TGTGCCATCAGTAAGGACAGGGGGCGCGACTATGGCTACACCTTC. Its translation: CAISKDRGRDYGYTF.